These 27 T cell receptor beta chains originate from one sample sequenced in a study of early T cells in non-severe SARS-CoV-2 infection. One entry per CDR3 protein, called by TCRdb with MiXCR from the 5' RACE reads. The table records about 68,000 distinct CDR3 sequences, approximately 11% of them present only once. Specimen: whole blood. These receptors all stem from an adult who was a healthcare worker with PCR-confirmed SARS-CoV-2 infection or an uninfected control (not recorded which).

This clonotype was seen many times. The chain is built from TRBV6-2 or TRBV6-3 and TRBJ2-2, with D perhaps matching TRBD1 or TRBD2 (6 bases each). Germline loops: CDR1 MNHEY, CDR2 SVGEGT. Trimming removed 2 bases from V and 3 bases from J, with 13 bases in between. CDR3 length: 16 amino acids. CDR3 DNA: TGTGCCAGCAGTTACATTCCGGGGGCGCACACCGGGGAGCTGTTTTTT. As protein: CASSYIPGAHTGELFF.

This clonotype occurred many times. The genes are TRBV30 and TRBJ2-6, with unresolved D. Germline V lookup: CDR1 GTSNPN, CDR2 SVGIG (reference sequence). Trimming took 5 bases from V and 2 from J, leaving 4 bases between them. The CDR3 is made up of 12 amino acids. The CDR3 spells CAWAPGANVLTF. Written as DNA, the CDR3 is TGTGCCTGGGCCCCTGGGGCCAACGTCCTGACTTTC.

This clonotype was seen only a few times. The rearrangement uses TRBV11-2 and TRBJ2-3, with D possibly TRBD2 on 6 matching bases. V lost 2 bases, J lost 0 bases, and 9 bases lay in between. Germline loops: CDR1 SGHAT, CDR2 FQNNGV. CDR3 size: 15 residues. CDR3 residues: CASSLSGYSTDTQYF. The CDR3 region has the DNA TGTGCCAGCAGCTTAAGCGGGTATAGCACAGATACGCAGTATTTT.

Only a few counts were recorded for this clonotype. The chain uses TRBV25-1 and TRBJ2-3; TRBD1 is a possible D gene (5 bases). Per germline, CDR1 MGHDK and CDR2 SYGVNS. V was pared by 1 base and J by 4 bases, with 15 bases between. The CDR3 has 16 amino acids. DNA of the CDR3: TGTGCCAGCAGTGAATTCACCGGCCTAGGGGCAGATACGCAGTATTTT. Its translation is CASSEFTGLGADTQYF. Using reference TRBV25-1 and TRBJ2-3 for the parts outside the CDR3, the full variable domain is EADIYQTPRYLVIGTGKKITLECSQTMGHDKMYWYQQDPGMELHLIHYSYGVNSTEKGDLSSESTVSRIRTEHFPLTLESARPSHTSQYLCASSEFTGLGADTQYFGPGTRLTVL.

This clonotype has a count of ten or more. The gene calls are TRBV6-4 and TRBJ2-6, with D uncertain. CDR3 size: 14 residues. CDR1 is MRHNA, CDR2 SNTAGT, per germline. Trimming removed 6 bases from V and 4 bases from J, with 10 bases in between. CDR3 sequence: CASSDTEGANVLTF. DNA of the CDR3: TGTGCCAGCAGCGACACTGAGGGGGCCAACGTCCTGACTTTC.

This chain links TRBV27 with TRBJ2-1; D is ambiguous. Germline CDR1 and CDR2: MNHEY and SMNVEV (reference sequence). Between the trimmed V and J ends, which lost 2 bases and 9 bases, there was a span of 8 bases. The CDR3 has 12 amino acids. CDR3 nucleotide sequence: TGTGCCAGCAGTTTAGGAATAGGTGAGCAGTTCTTC. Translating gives CASSLGIGEQFF.

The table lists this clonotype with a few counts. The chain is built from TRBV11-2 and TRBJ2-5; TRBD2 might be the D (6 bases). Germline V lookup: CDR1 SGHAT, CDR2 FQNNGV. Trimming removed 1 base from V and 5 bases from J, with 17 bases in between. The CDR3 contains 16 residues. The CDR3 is CASSLALSEGAETQYF. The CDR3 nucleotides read TGTGCCAGCAGCTTAGCTCTTTCGGAGGGAGCGGAGACCCAGTACTTC.

DNA of the CDR3: TGTGCCAGCAGCACCACAGGGCCAACTGAAGCTTTCTTT. Its translation is CASSTTGPTEAFF. The chain links TRBV9 to TRBJ1-1, with D possibly matching TRBD1 (6 bases). This CDR3 is built from 13 residues. The germline V gene has CDR1 SGDLS and CDR2 YYNGEE. Trimming pared 4 bases from V and 5 bases from J, leaving 12 bases between.

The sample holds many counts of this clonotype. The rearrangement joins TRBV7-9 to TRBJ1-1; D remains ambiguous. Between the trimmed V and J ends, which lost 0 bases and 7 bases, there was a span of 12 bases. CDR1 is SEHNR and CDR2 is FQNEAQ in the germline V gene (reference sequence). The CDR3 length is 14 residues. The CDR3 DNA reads TGTGCCAGCAGCTTAGCTCGGGTTACGGATGAAGCTTTCTTT. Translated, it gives CASSLARVTDEAFF.

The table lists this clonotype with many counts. The CDR3 is CASSLNPDEQYF. As DNA, the CDR3 is TGTGCCAGCAGTCTAAACCCTGACGAGCAGTACTTC. The J gene is TRBJ2-7, the V gene TRBV12-3 or TRBV12-4, with D uncertain. V shed 5 bases and J shed 5 bases, with 10 bases lying between them. This CDR3 spans 12 amino acids.

The CDR3 protein is CSARAGVAGEGTDTQYF. In DNA, the CDR3 is TGCAGTGCTAGAGCTGGAGTAGCGGGAGAGGGCACAGATACGCAGTATTTT. The chain employs TRBV20-1 and TRBJ2-3; TRBD2 agrees at 9 bases. Germline lookup yields CDR1 DFQATT and CDR2 SNEGSKA (reference sequence). J lost 1 base, V lost 1 base, and 9 bases had no gene match. CDR3 length: 17 residues.

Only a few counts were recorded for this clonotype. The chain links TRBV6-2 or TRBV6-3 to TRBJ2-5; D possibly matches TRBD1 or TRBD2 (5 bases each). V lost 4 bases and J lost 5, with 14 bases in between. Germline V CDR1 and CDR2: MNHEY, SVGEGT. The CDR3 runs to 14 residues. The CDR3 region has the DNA TGTGCCAGCAGTTTTGCCACTCGGGGCGAGACCCAGTACTTC. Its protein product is CASSFATRGETQYF.

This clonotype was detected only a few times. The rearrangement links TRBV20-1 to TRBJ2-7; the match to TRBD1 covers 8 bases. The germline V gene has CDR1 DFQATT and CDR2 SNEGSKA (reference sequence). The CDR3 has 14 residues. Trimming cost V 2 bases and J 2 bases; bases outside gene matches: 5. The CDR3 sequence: CSARPRDRTYEQYF. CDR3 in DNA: TGCAGTGCTAGACCCCGGGACAGGACCTACGAGCAGTACTTC.

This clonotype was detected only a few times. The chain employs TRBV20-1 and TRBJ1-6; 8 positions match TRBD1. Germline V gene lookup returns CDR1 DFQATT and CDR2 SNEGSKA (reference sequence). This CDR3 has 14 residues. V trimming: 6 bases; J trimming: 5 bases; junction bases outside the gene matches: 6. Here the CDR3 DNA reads TGCAGTGCGGGACAGGCCCGCCATAATTCACCCCTCCACTTT. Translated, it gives CSAGQARHNSPLHF.

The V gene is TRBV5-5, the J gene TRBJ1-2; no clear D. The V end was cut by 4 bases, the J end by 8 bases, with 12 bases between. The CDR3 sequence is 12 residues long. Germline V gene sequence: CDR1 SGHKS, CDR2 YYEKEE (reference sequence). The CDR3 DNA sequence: TGTGCCAGCAGCCCGGATTCCGGAGGCTACACCTTC. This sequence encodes CASSPDSGGYTF.

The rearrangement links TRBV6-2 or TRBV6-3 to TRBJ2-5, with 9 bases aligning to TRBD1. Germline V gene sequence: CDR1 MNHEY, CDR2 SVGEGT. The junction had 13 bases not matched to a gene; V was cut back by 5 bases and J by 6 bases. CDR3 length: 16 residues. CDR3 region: CASSMFDRDRAKTQYF. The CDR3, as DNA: TGTGCCAGCAGTATGTTCGACCGGGACAGGGCAAAGACCCAGTACTTC.

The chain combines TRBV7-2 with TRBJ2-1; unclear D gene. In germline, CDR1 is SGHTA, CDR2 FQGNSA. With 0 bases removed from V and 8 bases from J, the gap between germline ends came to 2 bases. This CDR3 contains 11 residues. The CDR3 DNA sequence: TGTGCCAGCAGCTTAGCCTATGAGCAGTTCTTC. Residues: CASSLAYEQFF. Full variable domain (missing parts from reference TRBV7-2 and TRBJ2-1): GAGVSQSPSNKVTEKGKDVELRCDPISGHTALYWYRQSLGQGLEFLIYFQGNSAPDKSGLPSDRFSAERTGGSVSTLTIQRTQQEDSAVYLCASSLAYEQFFGPGTRLTVL.

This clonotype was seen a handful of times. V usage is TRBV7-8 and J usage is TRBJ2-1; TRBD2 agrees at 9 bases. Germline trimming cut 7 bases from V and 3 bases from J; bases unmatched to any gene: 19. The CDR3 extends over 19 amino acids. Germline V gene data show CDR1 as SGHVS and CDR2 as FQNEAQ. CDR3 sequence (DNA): TGTGCCAGCACCACAAGCGGCGGGGCGGGAGGGCCTCTCTACAATGAGCAGTTCTTC. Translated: CASTTSGGAGGPLYNEQFF.

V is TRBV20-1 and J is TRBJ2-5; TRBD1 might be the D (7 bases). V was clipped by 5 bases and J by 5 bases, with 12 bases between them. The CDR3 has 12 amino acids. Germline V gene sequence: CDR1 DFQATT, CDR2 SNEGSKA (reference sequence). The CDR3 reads CSAATGRETQYF. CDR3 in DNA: TGCAGTGCTGCGACAGGGAGGGAGACCCAGTACTTC.

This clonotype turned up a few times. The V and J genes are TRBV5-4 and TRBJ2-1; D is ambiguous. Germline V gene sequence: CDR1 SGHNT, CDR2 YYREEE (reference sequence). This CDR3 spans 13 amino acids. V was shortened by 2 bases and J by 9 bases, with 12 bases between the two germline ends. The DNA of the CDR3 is TGTGCCAGCAGCTTAGGATTGAACGGTGAGCAGTTCTTC. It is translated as CASSLGLNGEQFF.

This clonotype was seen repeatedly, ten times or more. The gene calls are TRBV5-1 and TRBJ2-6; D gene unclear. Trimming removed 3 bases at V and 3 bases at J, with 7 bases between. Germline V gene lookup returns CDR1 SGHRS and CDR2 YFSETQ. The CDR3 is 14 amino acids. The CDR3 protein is CASSSQGGANVLTF. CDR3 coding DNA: TGCGCCAGCAGCTCCCAAGGTGGGGCCAACGTCCTGACTTTC.

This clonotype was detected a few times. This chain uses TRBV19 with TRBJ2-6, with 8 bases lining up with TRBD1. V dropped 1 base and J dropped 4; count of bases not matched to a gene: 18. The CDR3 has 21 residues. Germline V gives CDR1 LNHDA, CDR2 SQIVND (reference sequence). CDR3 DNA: TGTGCCAGTAGTATAGTGGGCCCCCCCGGGACAGGACAACCCGGGGCCAACGTCCTGACTTTC. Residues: CASSIVGPPGTGQPGANVLTF.

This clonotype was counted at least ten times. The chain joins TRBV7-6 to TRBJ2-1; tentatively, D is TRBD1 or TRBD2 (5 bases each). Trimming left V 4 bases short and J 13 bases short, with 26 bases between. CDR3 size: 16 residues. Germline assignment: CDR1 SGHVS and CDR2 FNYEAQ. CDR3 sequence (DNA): TGTGCCAGCAGCTCACTGATAGGGACGAGCAGTCGGGAACAGTTCTTC. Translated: CASSSLIGTSSREQFF.

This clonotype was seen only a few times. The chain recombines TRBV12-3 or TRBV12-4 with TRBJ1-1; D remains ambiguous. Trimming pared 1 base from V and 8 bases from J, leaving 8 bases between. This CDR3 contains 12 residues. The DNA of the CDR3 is TGTGCCAGCAGTTTAGGGCTGGGAGAAGCTTTCTTT. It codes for CASSLGLGEAFF.

The CDR3 DNA sequence: TGCGCCAGCAGCTTGTTGCGGGAGGGCCTCGATGAGCAGTTCTTC. Its translation is CASSLLREGLDEQFF. V usage is TRBV5-1 and J usage is TRBJ2-1, with 9 bases identical to TRBD2. This CDR3 contains 15 residues. Unmatched junction bases numbered 7, after V lost 1 base and J lost 8 bases. Germline V gene sequence: CDR1 SGHRS, CDR2 YFSETQ.

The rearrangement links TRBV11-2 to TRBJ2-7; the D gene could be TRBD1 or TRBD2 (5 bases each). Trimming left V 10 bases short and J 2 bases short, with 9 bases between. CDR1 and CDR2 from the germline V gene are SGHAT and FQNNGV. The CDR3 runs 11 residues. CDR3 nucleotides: TGTGCCACGGGGCTTCCCTACGAGCAGTACTTC. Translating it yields CATGLPYEQYF.

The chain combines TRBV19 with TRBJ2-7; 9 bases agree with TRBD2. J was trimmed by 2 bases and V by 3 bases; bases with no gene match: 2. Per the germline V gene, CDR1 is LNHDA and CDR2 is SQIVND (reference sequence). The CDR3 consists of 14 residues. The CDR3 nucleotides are TGTGCCAGTAGTATCGGACTAGCGCCCTACGAGCAGTACTTC. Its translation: CASSIGLAPYEQYF. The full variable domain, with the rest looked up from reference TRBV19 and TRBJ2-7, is DGGITQSPKYLFRKEGQNVTLSCEQNLNHDAMYWYRQDPGQGLRLIYYSQIVNDFQKGDIAEGYSVSREKKESFPLTVTSAQKNPTAFYLCASSIGLAPYEQYFGPGTRLTVT.